This paragraph reports one TCR beta chain. Its matching antigen is unknown. The method was immunoSEQ multiplex PCR; TCRdb's version includes in-frame clones alone and lacks a portion of them. The sample yields 35,000 to 50,000 clones, approximately 90% seen once. This CDR3 contains 14 residues. Germline V gene sequence: CDR1 SGHTA, CDR2 FQGNSA. The trim removed 4 bases at V and 7 bases at J, leaving 10 bases unmatched. Time point specified: week 23, last vaccination. The vaccine gave 300 ug of a 20-mer mutant IDH1 peptide subcutaneously per dose. The donors had new WHO grade 3 or 4 astrocytomas; these were IDH1-mutant and ATRX-lost. These data originate in a study of a mutant IDH1 vaccine in newly diagnosed glioma. Overall study: The initiation of vaccination occurred 4-6 weeks after radiotherapy alone, or with temozolomide cycles. Standard pretreatment was either radiotherapy, temozolomide, or, for most, radiochemotherapy with temozolomide.

Findings of the study overall: Vaccine-induced immune responses were detected in about 93% of patients.

The chain uses TRBV7-2 and TRBJ2-7; 7 nucleotides line up with TRBD2. This TCR was recovered from a man aged 50 to 60 with glioma. The material sequenced was PBMCs, taken from a glioma patient whose treatment included an IDH1 peptide vaccine. CDR3: CASSSPMGGGEQYF. The CDR3 DNA is TGTGCCAGCAGCTCCCCGATGGGGGGAGGGGAGCAGTACTTC.